A selection of T cell receptor beta chains follows, all from one sample in a study of blood T cell repertoires in COVID-19. Sequencing was performed with immunoSEQ multiplex PCR; in TCRdb, only in-frame clones are kept and a portion is missing. Of 200,000 to 250,000 clones listed, 86% were seen once; the top ten hold approximately 3.3%. The sequencing sample was made of PBMCs or T cells enriched from blood (not recorded which). All receptors come from a woman aged 45-60 years in a cohort exposed to, infected with or recovered from COVID-19 (not recorded which). The CDR3 runs from the conserved cysteine through the conserved F or W. D genes are given only for firm matches. The size of a clone is reported for some rows only, either as once, few or many, or as a class for expanded clones.

clone_size: few
j_call: TRBJ1-2
v_call: TRBV7-3
d_call: .
cdr3_aa: CASSLRGSNQGYGYTF
cdr3_nt: TGTGCCAGCAGCTTACGGGGGTCCAACCAGGGCTATGGCTACACCTTC

clone_size: once
j_call: TRBJ1-1
v_call: TRBV14
d_call: .
cdr3_aa: CASSPYLNMWGQRPEAFF
cdr3_nt: TGTGCCAGCAGCCCCTATTTAAACATGTGGGGCCAGCGTCCTGAAGCTTTCTTT

clone_size: .
j_call: TRBJ1-2
v_call: TRBV27
d_call: .
cdr3_aa: CASKGQGGGCTF
cdr3_nt: TGTGCCAGCAAGGGGCAGGGCGGCGGTTGCACCTTC

clone_size: once
j_call: TRBJ1-5
v_call: TRBV10-3
d_call: .
cdr3_aa: CAISVGREDQPQHF
cdr3_nt: TGTGCCATCAGTGTAGGCAGGGAGGACCAGCCCCAGCATTTT

clone_size: .
j_call: TRBJ2-1
v_call: TRBV5-4
d_call: .
cdr3_aa: CASSLVQATNEQFF
cdr3_nt: TGTGCCAGCAGCTTGGTTCAGGCCACCAATGAGCAGTTCTTC

clone_size: .
j_call: TRBJ1-3
v_call: TRBV7-7
d_call: .
cdr3_aa: CASSPQPQGFGNTIYF
cdr3_nt: TGTGCTAGCAGCCCCCAACCGCAGGGATTTGGAAACACCATATATTTT

clone_size: .
j_call: TRBJ2-7
v_call: TRBV18
d_call: TRBD1
cdr3_aa: CASSRTGVKQYF
cdr3_nt: TGTGCCAGCTCACGGACAGGGGTTAAGCAGTACTTC

clone_size: .
j_call: TRBJ1-2
v_call: TRBV12-3/TRBV12-4
d_call: .
cdr3_aa: CASSFRSYGYTF
cdr3_nt: TGTGCCAGCAGTTTTCGTTCCTATGGCTACACCTTC

clone_size: .
j_call: TRBJ1-2
v_call: TRBV5-5
d_call: .
cdr3_aa: CASNPTGPGGYTF
cdr3_nt: TGTGCCAGCAATCCGACAGGCCCGGGGGGCTACACCTTC

clone_size: .
j_call: TRBJ1-2
v_call: TRBV19
d_call: .
cdr3_aa: CASSIRQGGNYGYTF
cdr3_nt: TGTGCCAGTAGTATTAGGCAGGGAGGGAACTATGGCTACACCTTC

clone_size: .
j_call: TRBJ1-2
v_call: TRBV4-1
d_call: .
cdr3_aa: CASSHTGQTLLNYGYTF
cdr3_nt: TGCGCCAGCAGCCACACCGGACAGACACTCCTCAACTATGGCTACACCTTC

clone_size: .
j_call: TRBJ2-5
v_call: TRBV7-3
d_call: TRBD2
cdr3_aa: CASSLGILAGGPGETQYF
cdr3_nt: TGTGCCAGCAGCTTAGGGATTTTAGCGGGGGGGCCCGGGGAGACCCAGTACTTC

clone_size: .
j_call: TRBJ1-1
v_call: TRBV7-3
d_call: .
cdr3_aa: CASSPMGASAEAFF
cdr3_nt: TGTGCCAGCAGTCCCATGGGGGCGTCTGCTGAAGCTTTCTTT

clone_size: .
j_call: TRBJ1-4
v_call: TRBV7-2
d_call: .
cdr3_aa: CASTSTGSGEKLFF
cdr3_nt: TGTGCCAGCACTTCAACAGGGTCCGGTGAAAAACTGTTTTTT

clone_size: .
j_call: TRBJ1-1
v_call: TRBV19
d_call: .
cdr3_aa: CASSRQVMNTEAFF
cdr3_nt: TGTGCCAGTAGTAGGCAGGTCATGAACACTGAAGCTTTCTTT

clone_size: .
j_call: TRBJ2-3
v_call: TRBV28
d_call: .
cdr3_aa: CASSYNSGGKSTQYF
cdr3_nt: TGTGCCAGCAGTTATAATAGCGGTGGTAAATCTACGCAGTATTTT

clone_size: .
j_call: TRBJ2-2
v_call: TRBV5-4
d_call: TRBD2
cdr3_aa: CASSPGTSGIGTGELFF
cdr3_nt: TGTGCCAGCAGCCCAGGGACTAGCGGGATCGGCACCGGGGAGCTGTTTTTT

clone_size: .
j_call: TRBJ1-1
v_call: TRBV7-9
d_call: .
cdr3_aa: CASSQDWNTEAFF
cdr3_nt: TGTGCCAGCAGCCAGGACTGGAACACTGAAGCTTTCTTT

clone_size: few
j_call: TRBJ1-3
v_call: TRBV9
d_call: .
cdr3_aa: CASSVGGISGNTIYF
cdr3_nt: TGTGCCAGCAGCGTAGGAGGGATCTCTGGAAACACCATATATTTT

clone_size: .
j_call: TRBJ2-3
v_call: TRBV7-2
d_call: .
cdr3_aa: CASSLVRADTQYF
cdr3_nt: TGTGCCAGCAGCTTAGTGCGGGCAGATACGCAGTATTTT

clone_size: .
j_call: TRBJ2-1
v_call: TRBV7-9
d_call: TRBD2
cdr3_aa: CASSLGASGGAYEQFF
cdr3_nt: TGTGCCAGCAGCTTAGGGGCTAGCGGGGGGGCCTATGAGCAGTTCTTC

clone_size: .
j_call: TRBJ1-2
v_call: TRBV4-1
d_call: TRBD1
cdr3_aa: CASSQDRGQYGYTF
cdr3_nt: TGCGCCAGCAGCCAAGACAGGGGGCAGTATGGCTACACCTTC

clone_size: .
j_call: TRBJ2-3
v_call: TRBV13
d_call: TRBD2
cdr3_aa: CASSLGLDLAGTSTDTQYF
cdr3_nt: TGTGCCAGCAGCTTAGGCCTCGATCTAGCGGGCACTAGCACAGATACGCAGTATTTT

clone_size: .
j_call: TRBJ2-1
v_call: TRBV28
d_call: TRBD1
cdr3_aa: CASSLPLHRGDEQFF
cdr3_nt: TGTGCCAGCAGTTTACCCCTCCACAGGGGCGATGAGCAGTTCTTC

clone_size: .
j_call: TRBJ2-1
v_call: TRBV5-4
d_call: .
cdr3_aa: CASQDRTWRVSSYNEQFF
cdr3_nt: TGTGCCAGCCAAGACCGGACATGGAGAGTAAGTTCCTACAATGAGCAGTTCTTC

clone_size: .
j_call: TRBJ2-7
v_call: TRBV28
d_call: TRBD2
cdr3_aa: CASSASGGANEQYF
cdr3_nt: TGTGCCAGCAGTGCTAGCGGGGGGGCTAACGAGCAGTACTTC

clone_size: .
j_call: TRBJ2-3
v_call: TRBV14
d_call: .
cdr3_aa: CASSPLSTDTQYF
cdr3_nt: TGTGCCAGCAGCCCCCTTAGCACAGATACGCAGTATTTT

clone_size: .
j_call: TRBJ2-7
v_call: TRBV11-2
d_call: TRBD2
cdr3_aa: CASSLLAGTYEQYF
cdr3_nt: TGTGCCAGCAGCTTACTAGCGGGAACCTACGAGCAGTACTTC

clone_size: .
j_call: TRBJ2-2
v_call: TRBV11-3
d_call: .
cdr3_aa: CASSTRLTSANTGELFF
cdr3_nt: TGTGCCAGCAGCACCCGACTTACCAGTGCGAACACCGGGGAGCTGTTTTTT

clone_size: once
j_call: TRBJ1-1
v_call: TRBV3-1/TRBV3-2
d_call: .
cdr3_aa: CASTMGGANTEAFF
cdr3_nt: TGTGCCAGCACCATGGGGGGGGCGAACACTGAAGCTTTCTTT

clone_size: .
j_call: TRBJ1-1
v_call: TRBV6-1
d_call: .
cdr3_aa: CASSEAVLATFF
cdr3_nt: TGTGCCAGCAGTGAAGCCGTTTTAGCTACTTTCTTT

clone_size: .
j_call: TRBJ2-4
v_call: TRBV12-3/TRBV12-4
d_call: .
cdr3_aa: CASSYGAADIQYF
cdr3_nt: TGTGCCAGCAGTTATGGAGCAGCTGACATTCAGTACTTC

clone_size: .
j_call: TRBJ1-6
v_call: TRBV19
d_call: .
cdr3_aa: CASSIARGPLHF
cdr3_nt: TGTGCCAGTAGTATCGCCCGGGGACCCCTCCACTTT

clone_size: .
j_call: TRBJ2-7
v_call: TRBV7-2
d_call: .
cdr3_aa: CASSPTSIEQYF
cdr3_nt: TGTGCCAGCAGCCCCACTAGCATCGAGCAGTACTTC

clone_size: .
j_call: TRBJ2-1
v_call: TRBV2
d_call: .
cdr3_aa: CASKGQSSYNEQFF
cdr3_nt: TGTGCCAGCAAAGGACAGAGCTCCTACAATGAGCAGTTCTTC

clone_size: .
j_call: TRBJ2-1
v_call: TRBV3-1/TRBV3-2
d_call: .
cdr3_aa: CASSQIRGEQFF
cdr3_nt: TGTGCCAGCAGCCAAATCCGGGGTGAGCAGTTCTTC

clone_size: .
j_call: TRBJ1-1
v_call: TRBV28
d_call: .
cdr3_aa: CASNSGGEIEAFF
cdr3_nt: TGTGCCAGCAATAGCGGGGGGGAAATTGAAGCTTTCTTT

clone_size: .
j_call: TRBJ1-4
v_call: TRBV30
d_call: TRBD1
cdr3_aa: CAWRMTGREKLFF
cdr3_nt: TGTGCCTGGAGAATGACAGGGCGCGAAAAACTGTTTTTT

clone_size: .
j_call: TRBJ2-1
v_call: TRBV19
d_call: .
cdr3_aa: CATHGDTNEQFF
cdr3_nt: TGTGCCACCCATGGGGACACGAATGAGCAGTTCTTC

clone_size: .
j_call: TRBJ2-5
v_call: TRBV5-3
d_call: TRBD1
cdr3_aa: CARSFVIAAGGARETQYF
cdr3_nt: TGTGCCAGAAGCTTTGTTATCGCGGCAGGGGGAGCTAGGGAGACCCAGTACTTC